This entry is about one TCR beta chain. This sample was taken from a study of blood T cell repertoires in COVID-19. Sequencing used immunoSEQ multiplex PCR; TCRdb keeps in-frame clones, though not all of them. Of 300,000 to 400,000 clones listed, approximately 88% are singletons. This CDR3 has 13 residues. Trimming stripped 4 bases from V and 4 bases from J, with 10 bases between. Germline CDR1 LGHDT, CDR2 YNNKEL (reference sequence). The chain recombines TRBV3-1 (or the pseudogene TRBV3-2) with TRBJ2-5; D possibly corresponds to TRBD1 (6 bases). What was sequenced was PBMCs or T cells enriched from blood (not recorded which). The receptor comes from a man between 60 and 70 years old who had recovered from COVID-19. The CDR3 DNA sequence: TGTGCCAGCAGCCCAACAGGGTTAGAGACCCAGTACTTC. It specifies CASSPTGLETQYF.